A single T cell receptor beta chain is shown here with its context. Methods used by the authors: Using reference gene primer amplification, nucleated cell counts were estimated. Some clones are missing from TCRdb's copy, which holds only in-frame ones; the method was immunoSEQ multiplex PCR. D and trimming were read from the DNA, whereas the V and J calls and clone size are those reported in that table. In the table there are around 330,000 clones, roughly 88% of which are singletons. This sample was included in a study of blood T cell repertoires in COVID-19. In the study overall: Sites in the United States, Italy and Spain provided acute and convalescent COVID-19 samples. Nucleic acid was either cDNA or gDNA, and it came from T cells, B-cell-depleted T cells, or PBMCs.

CDR3 length: 12 amino acids. Germline V gene data show CDR1 as LGHDT and CDR2 as YNNKEL (reference sequence). The J segment lost 6 bases and the V segment lost 7 bases, leaving 2 bases of the junction unmatched. The sequence derives from a woman aged 50 to 60 with active or convalescent COVID-19. Sequencing was performed on peripheral blood. The chain is built from TRBV3-1 (or the pseudogene TRBV3-2) and TRBJ2-2; 7 bases are shared with TRBD1. The CDR3 bases are TGTGCCAGCAAGCAGGGGGCCGGGGAGCTGTTTTTT. Translating gives CASKQGAGELFF.